Listed below are T cell receptor beta chains from one sample, sequenced in a study of blood T cells in healthy people across ages. Each CDR3 protein is one row after TCRdb ran MiXCR on the 5' RACE reads. The data hold 920,000 or so distinct CDR3 sequences, with 40% to 50% observed a single time. The specimen sequenced was blood. Source of these receptors: a woman aged 55-70 years in good health. Both conserved end residues are part of each CDR3.

j_call: TRBJ1-2; v_call: TRBV9; cdr3_aa: CASSVGADRVNYGYTF
j_call: TRBJ2-5; v_call: TRBV10-3; cdr3_aa: CAIRLANQETQYF
j_call: TRBJ2-1; v_call: TRBV10-3; cdr3_aa: CAITQRREGDGDEQFF
j_call: TRBJ2-4; v_call: TRBV6-1; cdr3_aa: CASSPTGTGVSKNIQYF
j_call: TRBJ2-3; v_call: TRBV20-1; cdr3_aa: CSARPRMWGTDTQYF
j_call: TRBJ2-7; v_call: TRBV20-1; cdr3_aa: CSAPGLAVYEQYF
j_call: TRBJ2-3; v_call: TRBV28; cdr3_aa: CASSFESGTGGYTDTQYF
j_call: TRBJ2-1; v_call: TRBV20-1; cdr3_aa: CSARDLSVSISEQFF
j_call: TRBJ2-1; v_call: TRBV18; cdr3_aa: CASSMRLVDHSYNEQFF
j_call: TRBJ2-2; v_call: TRBV6-2/TRBV6-3; cdr3_aa: CASSYTLASQFTGELFF
j_call: TRBJ2-5; v_call: TRBV5-1; cdr3_aa: CASSKQGYLETQYF
j_call: TRBJ2-1; v_call: TRBV5-1; cdr3_aa: CASSLFPNGLAGANRATYNEQFF
j_call: TRBJ1-2; v_call: TRBV19; cdr3_aa: CATSEGAPVYGYTF
j_call: TRBJ2-7; v_call: TRBV20-1; cdr3_aa: CSANALAGHSSYNEQYF
j_call: TRBJ2-7; v_call: TRBV18; cdr3_aa: CASSPGMVSDKQYF
j_call: TRBJ2-1; v_call: TRBV7-8; cdr3_aa: CASSPRGSRDGGGSYNEQFF
j_call: TRBJ2-5; v_call: TRBV18; cdr3_aa: CASSPQDRVEGTQYF
j_call: TRBJ1-2; v_call: TRBV12-3/TRBV12-4; cdr3_aa: CASSFGQWGYTF
j_call: TRBJ2-7; v_call: TRBV20-1; cdr3_aa: CSATLPGFYEQYF
j_call: TRBJ2-3; v_call: TRBV7-8; cdr3_aa: CASSLPAAGGSGREDTQYF
j_call: TRBJ1-1; v_call: TRBV6-5; cdr3_aa: CASSYTTGGRAFF
j_call: TRBJ2-7; v_call: TRBV3-1; cdr3_aa: CASSQGSWGRPYEQYF
j_call: TRBJ2-4; v_call: TRBV4-1; cdr3_aa: CASSRKVEPKNIQYF
j_call: TRBJ2-7; v_call: TRBV20-1; cdr3_aa: CSATKPAGTAFYEQYF
j_call: TRBJ1-2; v_call: TRBV11-1; cdr3_aa: CASSPSLGDGYTF
j_call: TRBJ2-5; v_call: TRBV13; cdr3_aa: CASSLGGIPPQQYF
j_call: TRBJ1-1; v_call: TRBV10-3; cdr3_aa: CAISEPGRGAFF
j_call: TRBJ2-4; v_call: TRBV20-1; cdr3_aa: CSATPRRRFNNEQYF
j_call: TRBJ2-3; v_call: TRBV30; cdr3_aa: CAWRSWTGDVDTQYF
j_call: TRBJ2-5; v_call: TRBV29-1; cdr3_aa: CSVEPAQQETQYF
j_call: TRBJ2-1; v_call: TRBV7-9; cdr3_aa: CASSLFGTDNEQFF
j_call: TRBJ1-5; v_call: TRBV28; cdr3_aa: CASSFQTPRQPQHF
j_call: TRBJ2-3; v_call: TRBV10-3; cdr3_aa: CAIRRQGAVSDTQYF
j_call: TRBJ2-5; v_call: TRBV3-1; cdr3_aa: CASSPWGSPSSQETQYF
j_call: TRBJ2-3; v_call: TRBV6-6; cdr3_aa: CASTLMGGGGTDTQYF
j_call: TRBJ2-1; v_call: TRBV4-2; cdr3_aa: CASSPAHRAGNNEQFF
j_call: TRBJ2-7; v_call: TRBV7-2; cdr3_aa: CASSSPTLSSYEQYF
j_call: TRBJ1-2; v_call: TRBV5-5; cdr3_aa: CASISPQGSRYGYTF
j_call: TRBJ2-7; v_call: TRBV6-5; cdr3_aa: CASSYSGSSSYEQYF
j_call: TRBJ2-6; v_call: TRBV28; cdr3_aa: CASSVRRGLGTGANVLTF
j_call: -; v_call: TRBV27; cdr3_aa: CASPGGTFYEQYF
j_call: TRBJ2-1; v_call: TRBV27; cdr3_aa: CASSRKLGEQFF